The rows below give T cell receptor beta chains drawn from one sample of a study of radiotherapy plus CTLA-4 blockade in lung cancer. This table comes from immunoSEQ multiplex PCR, and its TCRdb copy is limited to in-frame clones, with some not included. The sample holds 75,000 to 95,000 clones, roughly 80% seen once. This sample comprised peripheral blood, obtained from a patient treated with radiotherapy plus ipilimumab. Receptors originate from a human donor with non-small cell lung cancer that progressed on radiotherapy plus ipilimumab. CDR3s include the opening cysteine and the closing phenylalanine or tryptophan. The order of the fields is J gene, V gene, D gene, clone size, CDR3 protein, CDR3 DNA. A D gene is named only where the DNA matches it firmly. The size of a clone is reported for some rows only, either as once, few or many, or as a class for expanded clones.

J gene: TRBJ2-2
V gene: TRBV25-1
D gene: -
clone size: -
CDR3 protein: CASSLPQGHGELFF
CDR3 DNA: TGTGCCAGCAGTCTACCACAGGGACACGGGGAGCTGTTTTTT

J gene: TRBJ2-3
V gene: TRBV2
D gene: TRBD1
clone size: -
CDR3 protein: CASRILDRVTDTQYF
CDR3 DNA: TGTGCCAGCAGGATCTTGGACAGGGTAACAGATACGCAGTATTTT

J gene: TRBJ1-2
V gene: TRBV9
D gene: -
clone size: -
CDR3 protein: CASSVDGTGFYGYTF
CDR3 DNA: TGTGCCAGCAGCGTAGATGGGACGGGTTTCTATGGCTACACCTTC

J gene: TRBJ1-4
V gene: TRBV13
D gene: -
clone size: -
CDR3 protein: CASSLEGGEKLFF
CDR3 DNA: TGTGCCAGCAGCTTAGAGGGTGGAGAAAAACTGTTTTTT

J gene: TRBJ2-3
V gene: TRBV28
D gene: TRBD2
clone size: -
CDR3 protein: CASSLYGLGLAGSWANADTQYF
CDR3 DNA: TGTGCCAGCAGTTTATACGGGTTGGGACTAGCGGGATCTTGGGCTAACGCAGATACGCAGTATTTT

J gene: TRBJ1-2
V gene: TRBV7-2
D gene: -
clone size: few
CDR3 protein: CASSLAQGPTF
CDR3 DNA: TGTGCCAGCAGCTTAGCTCAGGGACCCACCTTC

J gene: TRBJ2-7
V gene: TRBV7-3
D gene: TRBD2
clone size: -
CDR3 protein: CASSSGPGGDYEQYF
CDR3 DNA: TGTGCCAGCAGCTCCGGGCCGGGAGGGGATTACGAGCAGTACTTC

J gene: TRBJ2-3
V gene: TRBV11-2
D gene: TRBD2
clone size: -
CDR3 protein: CASSLRLADTDTQYF
CDR3 DNA: TGTGCCAGCAGCTTAAGGCTAGCGGACACAGATACGCAGTATTTT

J gene: TRBJ1-1
V gene: TRBV28
D gene: -
clone size: -
CDR3 protein: CAATRNTEAFF
CDR3 DNA: TGTGCCGCAACACGGAACACTGAAGCTTTCTTT

J gene: TRBJ2-7
V gene: TRBV30
D gene: -
clone size: -
CDR3 protein: CAWPGVGNEQYF
CDR3 DNA: TGTGCCTGGCCCGGTGTGGGAAACGAGCAGTACTTC

J gene: TRBJ2-5
V gene: TRBV2
D gene: TRBD1
clone size: few
CDR3 protein: CASRPGTGKHETQYF
CDR3 DNA: TGTGCCAGCAGGCCCGGGACAGGGAAACATGAGACCCAGTACTTC

J gene: TRBJ1-5
V gene: TRBV10-3
D gene: TRBD1
clone size: -
CDR3 protein: CATGRDRGSRQPQHF
CDR3 DNA: TGTGCCACGGGTAGGGACAGGGGGAGTAGACAGCCCCAGCATTTT

J gene: TRBJ1-2
V gene: TRBV19
D gene: TRBD1
clone size: -
CDR3 protein: CASSARQGANYGYTF
CDR3 DNA: TGTGCCAGTAGTGCTCGACAGGGCGCTAACTATGGCTACACCTTC

J gene: TRBJ1-5
V gene: TRBV19
D gene: -
clone size: -
CDR3 protein: CASQHGGGAMTQHF
CDR3 DNA: TGTGCCAGTCAACACGGGGGGGGAGCAATGACCCAGCATTTT

J gene: TRBJ2-5
V gene: TRBV9
D gene: TRBD1
clone size: -
CDR3 protein: CASTRDAGGKTQYF
CDR3 DNA: TGTGCCAGCACCCGTGATGCAGGGGGAAAGACCCAGTACTTC

J gene: TRBJ1-2
V gene: TRBV30
D gene: TRBD1
clone size: -
CDR3 protein: CAWAGTALSYGYTF
CDR3 DNA: TGTGCCTGGGCCGGGACAGCGTTATCCTATGGCTACACCTTC

J gene: TRBJ1-1
V gene: TRBV6-5
D gene: -
clone size: -
CDR3 protein: CASSYSGAMNEAFF
CDR3 DNA: TGTGCCAGCAGTTACTCGGGGGCGATGAATGAAGCTTTCTTT

J gene: TRBJ2-7
V gene: TRBV7-2
D gene: -
clone size: -
CDR3 protein: CASSLKAVTYEQYF
CDR3 DNA: TGTGCCAGCAGCTTAAAAGCGGTCACCTACGAGCAGTACTTC

J gene: TRBJ2-2
V gene: TRBV7-9
D gene: -
clone size: -
CDR3 protein: CASSPLGELFF
CDR3 DNA: TGTGCCAGCAGCCCGCTAGGGGAGCTGTTTTTT

J gene: TRBJ1-5
V gene: TRBV19
D gene: -
clone size: -
CDR3 protein: CASSIGQARNQPQHF
CDR3 DNA: TGTGCCAGTAGTATTGGGCAGGCCCGGAATCAGCCCCAGCATTTT

J gene: TRBJ2-1
V gene: TRBV19
D gene: TRBD2
clone size: -
CDR3 protein: CASSQQGASGRNEQFF
CDR3 DNA: TGTGCCAGTAGCCAGCAGGGGGCTAGCGGGAGGAATGAGCAGTTCTTC

J gene: TRBJ1-1
V gene: TRBV7-8
D gene: TRBD1
clone size: -
CDR3 protein: CASRLRQGGGTEAFF
CDR3 DNA: TGTGCCAGCAGACTTCGTCAGGGGGGAGGCACTGAAGCTTTCTTT

J gene: TRBJ2-3
V gene: TRBV9
D gene: -
clone size: -
CDR3 protein: CASSVDSGRSTDTQYF
CDR3 DNA: TGTGCCAGCAGCGTAGATTCGGGACGGTCCACAGATACGCAGTATTTT

J gene: TRBJ1-3
V gene: TRBV29-1
D gene: -
clone size: -
CDR3 protein: CSVGSGAGNTIYF
CDR3 DNA: TGCAGCGTTGGTTCAGGGGCTGGAAACACCATATATTTT

J gene: TRBJ2-1
V gene: TRBV14
D gene: -
clone size: -
CDR3 protein: CASSPPRHEQFF
CDR3 DNA: TGTGCCAGCAGCCCCCCCCGACATGAGCAGTTCTTC

J gene: TRBJ2-1
V gene: TRBV19
D gene: TRBD2
clone size: -
CDR3 protein: CASRLGSSGSWHEQFF
CDR3 DNA: TGTGCCAGTAGATTGGGTTCTAGCGGGAGTTGGCATGAGCAGTTCTTC

J gene: TRBJ2-1
V gene: TRBV27
D gene: -
clone size: -
CDR3 protein: CASSWRGAYNEQFF
CDR3 DNA: TGTGCCAGCAGTTGGAGAGGAGCTTACAATGAGCAGTTCTTC

J gene: TRBJ2-5
V gene: TRBV7-9
D gene: -
clone size: -
CDR3 protein: CATALSGGETQYF
CDR3 DNA: TGTGCCACCGCACTGTCCGGTGGAGAGACCCAGTACTTC

J gene: TRBJ2-1
V gene: TRBV13
D gene: TRBD2
clone size: few
CDR3 protein: CASSSRLAGGGYGDEQFF
CDR3 DNA: TGTGCCAGCAGCAGCCGACTAGCGGGAGGGGGGTATGGGGATGAGCAGTTCTTC

J gene: TRBJ2-1
V gene: TRBV2
D gene: -
clone size: -
CDR3 protein: CASSEQGSSIYNEQFF
CDR3 DNA: TGTGCCAGCAGTGAACAAGGTAGCTCCATCTACAATGAGCAGTTCTTC

J gene: TRBJ2-7
V gene: TRBV10-3
D gene: -
clone size: -
CDR3 protein: CAINPGTGPYEQYF
CDR3 DNA: TGTGCCATCAATCCCGGGACTGGGCCCTACGAGCAGTACTTC

J gene: TRBJ1-3
V gene: TRBV6-5
D gene: -
clone size: once
CDR3 protein: CASSPRDHSRNTIYF
CDR3 DNA: TGTGCCAGCAGTCCTCGGGATCACTCGCGAAACACCATATATTTT

J gene: TRBJ2-2
V gene: TRBV5-1
D gene: -
clone size: -
CDR3 protein: CASSLAQGSTGELFF
CDR3 DNA: TGCGCCAGCAGCTTGGCCCAGGGGAGCACCGGGGAGCTGTTTTTT

J gene: TRBJ1-1
V gene: TRBV1
D gene: -
clone size: -
CDR3 protein: CTSSQADRVKGNTEAFF
CDR3 DNA: TGCACCAGCAGCCAAGCTGACAGGGTAAAAGGGAACACTGAAGCTTTCTTT

J gene: TRBJ2-1
V gene: TRBV14
D gene: -
clone size: -
CDR3 protein: CASSSMTNGNEQFF
CDR3 DNA: TGTGCCAGCAGCAGCATGACAAATGGGAATGAGCAGTTCTTC

J gene: TRBJ2-4
V gene: TRBV28
D gene: TRBD1
clone size: -
CDR3 protein: CASSYLTGSKNIQYF
CDR3 DNA: TGTGCCAGCAGTTACCTGACAGGGTCCAAAAACATTCAGTACTTC

J gene: TRBJ2-2
V gene: TRBV5-1
D gene: -
clone size: -
CDR3 protein: CASSPDPGELFF
CDR3 DNA: TGCGCCAGCAGCCCCGATCCCGGGGAGCTGTTTTTT

J gene: TRBJ2-5
V gene: TRBV14
D gene: TRBD2
clone size: -
CDR3 protein: CASSRLTSGSETQYF
CDR3 DNA: TGTGCCAGCAGCCGACTGACTAGCGGGAGTGAGACCCAGTACTTC

J gene: TRBJ2-7
V gene: TRBV5-1
D gene: TRBD1
clone size: -
CDR3 protein: CASSTTGVSYEQYF
CDR3 DNA: TGCGCCAGCAGCACGACAGGGGTCTCCTACGAGCAGTACTTC

J gene: TRBJ1-5
V gene: TRBV6-5
D gene: -
clone size: -
CDR3 protein: CASSYALGQPQHF
CDR3 DNA: TGTGCCAGCAGTTACGCTCTTGGTCAGCCCCAGCATTTT

J gene: TRBJ2-7
V gene: TRBV6-6
D gene: -
clone size: -
CDR3 protein: CASSYTQGYEQYF
CDR3 DNA: TGTGCCAGCAGTTACACGCAGGGCTACGAGCAGTACTTC

J gene: TRBJ2-7
V gene: TRBV7-9
D gene: TRBD1
clone size: -
CDR3 protein: CASSSYSGQGTYEQYF
CDR3 DNA: TGTGCCAGCAGCTCGTACTCGGGACAGGGTACCTACGAGCAGTACTTC

J gene: TRBJ2-1
V gene: TRBV19
D gene: -
clone size: once
CDR3 protein: CASGGQIQEQFF
CDR3 DNA: TGTGCCAGTGGAGGACAGATACAAGAGCAGTTCTTC

J gene: TRBJ1-1
V gene: TRBV9
D gene: -
clone size: -
CDR3 protein: CASSVVVGRRAEAFF
CDR3 DNA: TGTGCCAGCAGCGTAGTTGTAGGGAGAAGGGCTGAAGCTTTCTTT

J gene: TRBJ2-7
V gene: TRBV27
D gene: TRBD1
clone size: few
CDR3 protein: CASSLGTGVYEQYF
CDR3 DNA: TGTGCCAGCAGTTTAGGGACAGGGGTCTACGAGCAGTACTTC

J gene: TRBJ1-2
V gene: TRBV6-1
D gene: TRBD1
clone size: -
CDR3 protein: CASSYVGQGYTF
CDR3 DNA: TGTGCCAGCAGCTACGTGGGACAGGGCTACACCTTC

J gene: TRBJ2-7
V gene: TRBV7-6
D gene: TRBD2
clone size: -
CDR3 protein: CASSYLAGSSYEQYF
CDR3 DNA: TGTGCCAGCAGCTATCTAGCGGGAAGCTCCTACGAGCAGTACTTC

J gene: TRBJ2-3
V gene: TRBV6-1
D gene: -
clone size: -
CDR3 protein: CASTGTDTQYF
CDR3 DNA: TGTGCCAGCACCGGAACAGATACGCAGTATTTT

J gene: TRBJ2-1
V gene: TRBV15
D gene: -
clone size: -
CDR3 protein: CATSLFFGDYNEQFF
CDR3 DNA: TGTGCCACCAGCCTTTTTTTTGGGGATTACAATGAGCAGTTCTTC

J gene: TRBJ2-5
V gene: TRBV4-1
D gene: -
clone size: -
CDR3 protein: CASSPVDALKTQYF
CDR3 DNA: TGCGCCAGCAGCCCCGTAGATGCGTTGAAGACCCAGTACTTC

J gene: TRBJ2-3
V gene: TRBV14
D gene: TRBD1
clone size: -
CDR3 protein: CASSQRTGLTDTQYF
CDR3 DNA: TGTGCCAGCAGCCAGAGGACAGGGCTCACAGATACGCAGTATTTT

J gene: TRBJ1-3
V gene: TRBV18
D gene: -
clone size: -
CDR3 protein: CASSPGVTGNTIYF
CDR3 DNA: TGTGCCAGCTCACCCGGAGTGACTGGAAACACCATATATTTT

J gene: TRBJ1-2
V gene: TRBV6-1
D gene: -
clone size: -
CDR3 protein: CASTDWDYGYTF
CDR3 DNA: TGTGCCAGCACTGACTGGGACTATGGCTACACCTTC